This T cell receptor (beta chain) was sequenced for a study of T cell repertoires in cytomegalovirus infection (dated by TCRdb to 2018 to 2020). With regard to the full study: Alongside well-studied HLA-B-restricted epitopes, the peptide stimulations were aimed at recently identified HLA-C-restricted CMV epitopes, whose presentation resists viral immunomodulation. Donor HLA type was relevant to the analysis, because carriage of CMV infection together with the matching HLA type was indicated by public TCR beta signatures. General study outcomes and caveats: The ex vivo response was dominated by HLA-C-restricted CMV-specific TCR beta clonotypes, which also provided the single most frequent clonotype in two of eight donors. In both this cohort and an independent roughly 350-donor cohort, the cumulative frequency of public TCR beta family members distinguished carriers of CMV infection plus the relevant HLA type.

Sequencing relied on an Illumina HiSeq 1500. TCRdb reworked the public reads: Q25 trimming with fastp, MiXCR clone assembly, productive beta chains retained. Rows with a matching CDR3 protein are joined into one entry that keeps the most common DNA and genes. Across this sample there are roughly 860,000 distinct CDR3 sequences, with approximately 32% seen only once. The ten largest clonotypes hold 9.5% to 15% of the sample. Read against the paper, the sample's treatment or condition label means: in vitro stimulation with specific CMV peptide epitopes to enrich CMV-specific T cells. This clonotype appeared a few times. Its binding antigen is unknown. No much larger clone exists at a distance of one base, and base qualities are not known. The TCR was taken from a human donor in good health (CMV status not recorded). Some clones in this sample may be carry-over from other donors' samples. The sample here was cultured CD8+ T cells from PBMCs, taken from culture after CMV antigen stimulation.

This receptor has the CDR3 CASSTYSIGLDSPLHF. The bases read TGTGCCAGCAGTACCTACTCGATCGGGTTGGATTCACCCCTCCACTTT. The V and J segments used are TRBV27 and TRBJ1-6; no D segment can be confidently identified. V is reduced by 5 bases and J by 8 bases, leaving a spacing of 19 bases between them. Measured from the cysteine to the phenylalanine, the CDR3 is 16 residues long. Only the CDR3 portion is preserved as DNA: 48 bases, with reading frame beginning at the first base. Per the germline V gene (reference sequence), MNHEY is the CDR1 and SMNVEV is the CDR2.